This TCR beta chain is drawn from a study of patients and donors after allogeneic stem cell transplantation. Trimming took off 2 bases at V and 11 bases at J, with 7 bases between the two ends. Germline CDR1 reads MGHDK; CDR2 reads SYGVNS. The CDR3 has 11 residues. Via MiXCR, TCRdb re-called the RT-PCR reads, giving one row per CDR3 protein. The data show roughly 960,000 distinct CDR3 sequences, over 15% seen once. V gene TRBV25-1 combines with J gene TRBJ2-4; D is ambiguous. Sequencing input: blood, either unsorted or a sorted T cell fraction (not recorded which). The TCR was taken from a human donor who was either an allogeneic HSCT recipient or a stem cell or donor lymphocyte infusion donor (not recorded which). It is not recorded whose cells these are; they may come from a transplant donor. CDR3 sequence (DNA): TGTGCCAGCAGTGAAGCAGTAGTTCAGTACTTC. It specifies CASSEAVVQYF.